This note documents a single T cell receptor beta chain sequence. TCRdb's table, derived via immunoSEQ multiplex PCR, lists solely in-frame clones and lacks some. The sample carries more than 150,000 clones, more than 60% recorded once. This record comes from a study of blood T cell repertoires in COVID-19. Overall study context: PBMCs, B-cell-depleted T cells, or T cells were the source of the cDNA or gDNA that made up the material.

The CDR3 extends over 16 amino acids. V trimming: 5 bases; J trimming: 6 bases; junction bases outside the gene matches: 9. The V gene's germline CDR1 is MGHRA and CDR2 YSYEKL. This chain joins TRBV4-1 and TRBJ2-2, with 10 nucleotides matching TRBD2. This clonotype was obtained from a man in his fifties who had recovered from COVID-19. Sequencing used peripheral blood. The chain's CDR3 is CASSFPPSGRAGELFF. Written as DNA, the CDR3 is TGCGCCAGCAGCTTCCCACCCAGCGGGAGGGCCGGGGAGCTGTTTTTT.